These T cell receptor beta chains were read from a single sample in a study of OX40 agonist ivuxolimab in advanced cancers. Method: immunoSEQ multiplex PCR; TCRdb's copy keeps in-frame clones and lacks some. The data hold 61,000 or so clones, with 85% to 90% observed a single time. Sequencing was performed on CD4+ or CD8+ T cells sorted from blood, taken in a trial of the OX40 agonist ivuxolimab. The receptors originated from an adult with an advanced solid tumor such as melanoma, head and neck, liver or kidney cancer. The CDR3 runs from the conserved cysteine through the conserved F or W. Each record gives: CDR3 protein, CDR3 DNA, J gene, D gene, V gene, clone size. D genes are given only for firm matches. Expanded clones get a size class; other rows say once, few or many, or leave the size out.

CDR3aa: CASSGLAGFTDTQYF
CDR3nt: TGTGCCAGCAGCGGACTAGCGGGGTTCACAGATACGCAGTATTTT
j_gene: TRBJ2-3
d_gene: TRBD2
v_gene: TRBV9
abundance: -

CDR3aa: CASSPTGGQETQYF
CDR3nt: TGTGCCAGCAGCCCAACGGGGGGGCAGGAGACCCAGTACTTC
j_gene: TRBJ2-5
d_gene: TRBD2
v_gene: TRBV4-2
abundance: -

CDR3aa: CASSTDRSGYEQYF
CDR3nt: TGCGCCAGCAGTACCGACAGGAGCGGCTACGAGCAGTACTTC
j_gene: TRBJ2-7
d_gene: -
v_gene: TRBV10-2
abundance: -

CDR3aa: CASRVVAPRETQYF
CDR3nt: TGTGCCAGCAGAGTAGTTGCCCCGAGAGAGACCCAGTACTTC
j_gene: TRBJ2-5
d_gene: -
v_gene: TRBV2
abundance: -

CDR3aa: CASSNRSPNTEAFF
CDR3nt: TGTGCCAGCAGCAATCGGAGCCCGAACACTGAAGCTTTCTTT
j_gene: TRBJ1-1
d_gene: -
v_gene: TRBV21-1
abundance: few

CDR3aa: CASSSSGGITEAFF
CDR3nt: TGTGCCAGCAGCTCGTCAGGGGGCATCACTGAAGCTTTCTTT
j_gene: TRBJ1-1
d_gene: TRBD1
v_gene: TRBV7-3
abundance: -

CDR3aa: CATLDQFFSGYTF
CDR3nt: TGTGCCACCTTGGACCAGTTTTTTTCTGGCTACACCTTC
j_gene: TRBJ1-2
d_gene: -
v_gene: TRBV19
abundance: few

CDR3aa: CASSRGAAYGYTF
CDR3nt: TGCGCCAGCAGCCGGGGGGCGGCCTATGGCTACACCTTC
j_gene: TRBJ1-2
d_gene: -
v_gene: TRBV5-1
abundance: -

CDR3aa: CASSVPGTGEGYTF
CDR3nt: TGTGCCAGCAGCGTACCCGGGACAGGGGAAGGCTACACCTTC
j_gene: TRBJ1-2
d_gene: TRBD1
v_gene: TRBV9
abundance: -

CDR3aa: CASSQVLYSPLHF
CDR3nt: TGTGCCAGCAGCCAAGTTTTGTATTCACCCCTCCACTTT
j_gene: TRBJ1-6
d_gene: -
v_gene: TRBV14
abundance: few

CDR3aa: CASTPKATNEKLFF
CDR3nt: TGTGCCAGCACACCGAAAGCAACTAATGAAAAACTGTTTTTT
j_gene: TRBJ1-4
d_gene: -
v_gene: TRBV11-2
abundance: -

CDR3aa: CASSYRGGSYNEQFF
CDR3nt: TGTGCCAGCAGCTACAGGGGGGGCTCCTACAATGAGCAGTTCTTC
j_gene: TRBJ2-1
d_gene: -
v_gene: TRBV7-2
abundance: once

CDR3aa: CASSWTGHSGNTIYF
CDR3nt: TGTGCCAGCAGCTGGACAGGCCACTCTGGAAACACCATATATTTT
j_gene: TRBJ1-3
d_gene: TRBD1
v_gene: TRBV7-8
abundance: -

CDR3aa: CASSLLGRQYF
CDR3nt: TGTGCCAGCAGCCTACTAGGACGGCAGTACTTC
j_gene: TRBJ2-7
d_gene: -
v_gene: TRBV5-5
abundance: -

CDR3aa: CASSLDTGPPATDTQYF
CDR3nt: TGCGCCAGCAGCTTGGACACCGGGCCGCCAGCCACAGATACGCAGTATTTT
j_gene: TRBJ2-3
d_gene: -
v_gene: TRBV5-1
abundance: -

CDR3aa: CASLPLSVEAAGGYTF
CDR3nt: TGTGCCAGCTTACCCCTCAGTGTGGAGGCCGCGGGCGGCTACACCTTC
j_gene: TRBJ1-2
d_gene: -
v_gene: TRBV2
abundance: -

CDR3aa: CASSGTSGAPGQYF
CDR3nt: TGTGCCAGCAGCGGGACTAGCGGGGCCCCAGGGCAGTATTTT
j_gene: TRBJ2-3
d_gene: TRBD2
v_gene: TRBV5-4
abundance: few

CDR3aa: CASSRGQGVQGETQYF
CDR3nt: TGCGCCAGCAGCCGCGGACAGGGCGTTCAAGGAGAGACCCAGTACTTC
j_gene: TRBJ2-5
d_gene: TRBD1
v_gene: TRBV4-1
abundance: -

CDR3aa: CASSLEDSTNEKLFF
CDR3nt: TGCGCCAGCAGCTTGGAAGATTCAACTAATGAAAAACTGTTTTTT
j_gene: TRBJ1-4
d_gene: -
v_gene: TRBV5-1
abundance: once

CDR3aa: CASSRGASWNTEAFF
CDR3nt: TGTGCCAGCAGCCGGGGGGCCAGCTGGAACACTGAAGCTTTCTTT
j_gene: TRBJ1-1
d_gene: -
v_gene: TRBV11-2
abundance: -

CDR3aa: CASSPRTGDTEAFF
CDR3nt: TGTGCCAGCTCTCCTCGGACAGGGGACACTGAAGCTTTCTTT
j_gene: TRBJ1-1
d_gene: TRBD1
v_gene: TRBV18
abundance: -

CDR3aa: CASSLGAGQINNYGYTF
CDR3nt: TGTGCCAGCAGCTTGGGGGCGGGGCAGATAAATAACTATGGCTACACCTTC
j_gene: TRBJ1-2
d_gene: -
v_gene: TRBV5-5
abundance: -

CDR3aa: CASSPGGINQPQHF
CDR3nt: TGCGCCAGCAGCCCAGGAGGGATAAATCAGCCCCAGCATTTT
j_gene: TRBJ1-5
d_gene: -
v_gene: TRBV5-1
abundance: -

CDR3aa: CASSERPRNQPQHF
CDR3nt: TGTGCCAGCAGTGAAAGGCCTAGGAATCAGCCCCAGCATTTT
j_gene: TRBJ1-5
d_gene: -
v_gene: TRBV2
abundance: -

CDR3aa: CASTRYRGNQPQHF
CDR3nt: TGTGCCAGCACCCGGTACCGGGGCAATCAGCCCCAGCATTTT
j_gene: TRBJ1-5
d_gene: -
v_gene: TRBV2
abundance: medium-sized

CDR3aa: CASSADLQRDQPQHF
CDR3nt: TGTGCCAGCAGTGCCGACTTACAAAGGGATCAGCCCCAGCATTTT
j_gene: TRBJ1-5
d_gene: -
v_gene: TRBV2
abundance: -

CDR3aa: CSVVGGEYNEQFF
CDR3nt: TGCAGCGTTGTTGGTGGGGAGTACAATGAGCAGTTCTTC
j_gene: TRBJ2-1
d_gene: -
v_gene: TRBV29-1
abundance: -

CDR3aa: CASSLGENTEAFF
CDR3nt: TGTGCCAGCAGCTTAGGAGAGAACACTGAAGCTTTCTTT
j_gene: TRBJ1-1
d_gene: -
v_gene: TRBV7-9
abundance: -

CDR3aa: CASSHRDRDAEAFF
CDR3nt: TGCGCCAGCAGTCATCGGGACAGGGACGCTGAAGCTTTCTTT
j_gene: TRBJ1-1
d_gene: TRBD1
v_gene: TRBV4-1
abundance: few

CDR3aa: CASRGRGNSPLHF
CDR3nt: TGTGCCAGCCGGGGGAGAGGGAATTCACCCCTCCACTTT
j_gene: TRBJ1-6
d_gene: -
v_gene: TRBV28
abundance: few

CDR3aa: CASSLAGSQETQYF
CDR3nt: TGCGCCAGCAGCTTGGCTGGGTCCCAAGAGACCCAGTACTTC
j_gene: TRBJ2-5
d_gene: -
v_gene: TRBV5-1
abundance: -

CDR3aa: CASSLEARGQAFF
CDR3nt: TGTGCCAGCAGCTTGGAGGCAAGGGGGCAAGCTTTCTTT
j_gene: TRBJ1-1
d_gene: TRBD1
v_gene: TRBV5-4
abundance: once

CDR3aa: CSVEEGVGYGYTF
CDR3nt: TGCAGCGTTGAAGAGGGGGTCGGTTATGGCTACACCTTC
j_gene: TRBJ1-2
d_gene: -
v_gene: TRBV29-1
abundance: -

CDR3aa: CASSGAQGPAGNSPLHF
CDR3nt: TGTGCCAGCAGTGGAGCTCAAGGGCCAGCGGGTAATTCACCCCTCCACTTT
j_gene: TRBJ1-6
d_gene: -
v_gene: TRBV6-1
abundance: -

CDR3aa: CASKDNYGYTF
CDR3nt: TGTGCCAGCAAAGATAACTATGGCTACACCTTC
j_gene: TRBJ1-2
d_gene: -
v_gene: TRBV6-5
abundance: -

CDR3aa: CASSVDPLNTEAFF
CDR3nt: TGTGCCAGCAGCGTAGATCCACTGAACACTGAAGCTTTCTTT
j_gene: TRBJ1-1
d_gene: -
v_gene: TRBV9
abundance: -

CDR3aa: CASSQVRGGYGYTF
CDR3nt: TGTGCCAGCAGCCAGGTGAGGGGTGGCTATGGCTACACCTTC
j_gene: TRBJ1-2
d_gene: -
v_gene: TRBV16
abundance: -

CDR3aa: CASSPPPGGETQYF
CDR3nt: TGTGCCAGCTCACCCCCCCCCGGGGGGGAGACCCAGTACTTC
j_gene: TRBJ2-5
d_gene: TRBD2
v_gene: TRBV18
abundance: -

CDR3aa: CASSLFTGSNLNYGYTF
CDR3nt: TGCGCCAGCAGCTTGTTTACAGGGTCGAACTTAAACTATGGCTACACCTTC
j_gene: TRBJ1-2
d_gene: -
v_gene: TRBV5-1
abundance: -

CDR3aa: CASSPTGGRRNTIYF
CDR3nt: TGTGCCAGCAGTCCCACTGGGGGGCGGAGGAACACCATATATTTT
j_gene: TRBJ1-3
d_gene: -
v_gene: TRBV28
abundance: -

CDR3aa: CATGQVINQPQHF
CDR3nt: TGTGCCACAGGACAGGTTATCAATCAGCCCCAGCATTTT
j_gene: TRBJ1-5
d_gene: TRBD1
v_gene: TRBV6-5
abundance: -